The 9 T cell receptor beta chains presented below share a single source sample, sequenced in a study of regulatory T cells in long-lasting Graves disease. Sequencing libraries for TCR beta were prepared with iRepertoire HTBI primers and Arm-PCR of CDR3 regions. MiXCR was run by TCRdb on the multiplex PCR reads, yielding one entry per CDR3 protein. The sample lists about 470,000 distinct CDR3 sequences; around 21% were seen once. Time point of the sample: persistent/refractory GD, antithyroid drugs over 5 years with positive TRAb. PBMC-extracted RNA yielded the TCR library. The specimen was peripheral blood mononuclear cells (PBMCs), collected when the disease was refractory, from a patient treated with antithyroid drugs. Receptor source: a female donor with Graves disease.

V usage is TRBV19 and J usage is TRBJ1-1, with D possibly matching TRBD1 (5 bases). In germline, CDR1 is LNHDA, CDR2 SQIVND (reference sequence). The CDR3 has 14 residues. V lost 1 base to trimming and J lost 4 bases, with 10 bases between them. CDR3 region: CASSIGGLSTEAFF. In DNA, the CDR3 is TGTGCCAGTAGTATAGGGGGGTTGAGCACTGAAGCTTTCTTT.

This clonotype turned up a few times. This chain links TRBV13 with TRBJ1-6; D is uncertain. V was shortened by 5 bases and J by 10 bases, with 9 bases between the two germline ends. Per the germline V gene, CDR1 is PRHDT and CDR2 is FYEKMQ (reference sequence). The CDR3 has 12 amino acids. CDR3 protein: CASSLKASPLHF. In DNA form, the CDR3 reads TGTGCCAGCAGCCTAAAGGCCTCACCCCTCCACTTT.

The chain carries TRBV6-2 or TRBV6-3 and TRBJ1-2, with TRBD1 as a possible D gene (5 bases). CDR1 MNHEY and CDR2 SVGEGT come from the germline V gene. The V and J ends lost 4 bases and 1 base respectively, with 7 bases between them. There are 13 residues in the CDR3. As DNA, the CDR3 is TGTGCCAGCAGTTGGAGGGGTAACTATGGCTACACCTTC. It encodes CASSWRGNYGYTF.

This clonotype showed up many times. Its ends do not fully match the called genes, so a read error is possible. This chain links TRBV6-1 with TRBJ1-4; D is undetermined. CDR1 MNHNS and CDR2 SASEGT come from the germline V gene. The CDR3 loop spans 13 amino acids. This CDR3 reads CASSPRNNEKLFF. CDR3 in DNA: TGCGCCAGCAGTCCTCGAAATAATGAAAAACTGTTTTTT.

This clonotype has a count of ten or more. The CDR3 sequence: CASRSSGTDRLRAFF. The CDR3 coding sequence is TGTGCCAGCAGGTCAAGTGGAACCGACAGGTTAAGAGCTTTCTTT. The chain joins TRBV6-1 to TRBJ1-1; TRBD1 might be the D (6 bases). The germline CDR1 and CDR2 sequences are MNHNS and SASEGT. This CDR3 contains 15 residues. Between the trimmed V and J ends, which lost 6 bases and 10 bases, there was a span of 24 bases.

This clonotype was recorded many times. This sequence joins TRBV2 and TRBJ2-5, with D possibly being TRBD1 (5 bases). Deletions cut 4 bases from V and 5 bases from J, with 11 bases between. The CDR3 runs 13 residues. Germline V CDR1 and CDR2: SNHLY, FYNNEI. DNA for the CDR3: TGTGCCAGCAGTGTTGTGGGGCGGGAGACCCAGTACTTC. Translation: CASSVVGRETQYF.

The chain links TRBV14 to TRBJ1-2; no reliable D call. The CDR3 has 15 residues. Germline CDR1 SGHDN, CDR2 FVKESK. The ends were cut back, 3 bases at V and 2 bases at J, with 13 bases in the middle. The CDR3 loop reads CASSQDQRGNYGYTF. The CDR3 nucleotides read TGTGCCAGCAGCCAGGACCAAAGAGGGAACTATGGCTACACCTTC.

This rearrangement joins TRBV20-1 to TRBJ2-7; D is unclear. This CDR3 is built from 11 residues. Germline V lookup: CDR1 DFQATT, CDR2 SNEGSKA (reference sequence). V lost 3 bases, J lost 3 bases, and 6 bases lay in between. The CDR3 region has the DNA TGCAGTGCTAGGTTACTCTACGAGCAGTACTTC. It codes for CSARLLYEQYF.

The chain is built from TRBV7-9 and TRBJ1-6; D not certain. With 6 bases removed from V and 1 base from J, the gap between germline ends came to 13 bases. The CDR3 contains 16 residues. Germline CDR1 SEHNR, CDR2 FQNEAQ (reference sequence). CDR3 protein: CASSPGDASYNSPLHF. As DNA, the CDR3 is TGTGCCAGCAGTCCCGGTGACGCGTCCTATAATTCACCCCTCCACTTT.